This T cell receptor beta chain was obtained from a study of shared clonotypes between healthy human individuals (TCRdb year 2020). Describing the broader study: A few men and two women, aged 18 to 49 years, made up the cohort. For each donor, CD4 naive and CD4 memory were each given three plates, CD8 naive was given two plates, and CD8 memory was given one plate. The study deeply sequenced blood TCR repertoires of five healthy adults to estimate repertoire size and the extent of clonotype sharing between individuals. Different laboratories and diverse techniques were used to prepare libraries and sequence TCR repertoires, to increase sequencing depth and limit assay-specific biases. Per donor, leukapheresis produced somewhere between about 0.8 and 9 billion PBMCs. Results the study describes overall, beyond this receptor: The genetic and exposure-history diversity represented was limited by the small number of donors. Only blood was sampled, and tissue TCR repertoires likely differ from those in blood. Based on pairwise subsampling, the degree of clonotype sharing among donors was expected to be affected by sequencing depth. Naive subsets generally had larger estimated clonotype richness than memory subsets did. Sharing across a few donors was observed for approximately 4.6% of naive CD4, over 3% of naive CD8, 2.3% of memory CD4, and roughly 0.4% of memory CD8 clonotypes. Higher generation probabilities were observed for clonotypes shared by all four sorted-subset donors than for non-shared clonotypes. Incomplete sequencing was indicated by rarefaction of sorted-subset datasets, despite the large sequencing depth.

The donors were healthy, HIV-negative adults with no recently reported acute infections or vaccinations. Only Caucasian adults living in Nashville, Tennessee, USA were represented among the donors. CD4+ T cells were enriched through magnetic negative selection, after which naive cells were positively selected on CD45RA and the remaining negative fraction served as the memory subset. Blood was collected by leukapheresis, and PBMCs were isolated by Ficoll-Histopaque density gradient centrifugation and then cryopreserved in liquid nitrogen vapor phase. Analytical flow cytometry was used to check the purity and quantity of each magnetically sorted T cell population. Genomic DNA was isolated from every sorted fraction and measured by UV absorbance on a Nanodrop 2000c. Measured from the cysteine to the phenylalanine, the CDR3 is 15 residues long. The CDR3 DNA has 45 bases and is translated from base 1. Ends trimmed: V by 5 bases, J by 8 bases; bases unmatched to a gene: 11. Sequences MNHEY (CDR1) and SMNVEV (CDR2) are obtained from the germline V gene (reference sequence).

Using the deep immunoSEQ assay, multiplex PCR amplified TCR CDR3 regions from genomic DNA. Extracted genomic DNA from each cell subset was distributed evenly across all wells of several immunoSEQ 96-well plates, and each plate was treated as a replicate. For sorted subsets, approximately 210 ng genomic DNA, equal to 30,000 to 35,000 T cell genomes, was loaded into each replicate PCR. Purified libraries were quantified with a Qubit 3.0 fluorometer, sized on a Bioanalyzer 2100, and re-quantified with the KAPA Library Quantification kit. Every immunoSEQ 96-well plate was sequenced on a dedicated single-read 150-cycle Illumina NextSeq 550 flow cell. The paper's data handling went like this. The immunoSEQ output contained only junctional sequences without quality scores, so filtering could not match that applied to full-length reads. To assign V/J genes and CDR3, sequences were annotated using PyIR, a Python wrapper for IgBLAST v1.9, with IMGT germline references. Reads with weak V/J assignments (E-value above 1e-6), missing CDR3, stop codons, out-of-frame junctions, or ambiguous translated residues were removed. V3J clonotypes were defined as sequences sharing an identical inferred V gene, J gene, and CDR3 amino acid sequence. The percentage overlap between two repertoires was calculated by dividing the number of shared unique clonotypes by the size of the smaller repertoire. Repertoire richness was assessed with RTK rarefaction, the Chao1 estimator, and Recon v2.1 estimates of unobserved clonotypes. OLGA was used to compute generation probabilities for all TCRbeta clonotypes that the gDNA method yielded from a handful of donors. This is the immuneACCESS table as TCRdb keeps it, with only in-frame sequences that have V and J called. A part of the clones is gone; compared with another copy, unresolved V genes explain less than half, and the rest is unexplained. That table gives V, J and clone size, and the DNA gave D and trimming. The sample data list nearly 1 million clones, and 76% of these were observed just once. The ten biggest clones cover approximately 1.5% of the sample.

Concerning this clone itself: The antigen it binds to is not known. No base quality information exists; no much larger clone differs at one position.

The sample was memory CD4+ T cells sorted from blood. The cell subset or site tag for this specimen amounts to: CD45RA-negative fraction. Recombination joined TRBV27 with TRBJ1-4, and 7 junction bases match TRBD1. The sequence was collected from a young man in good health. The CDR3 reads as follows: CASSPSTGSGEKLFF. The nucleotide sequence is given as TGTGCCAGCAGTCCCTCGACAGGGTCCGGCGAAAAACTGTTTTTT.